This T cell receptor beta chain was recorded in a study of blood T cell repertoires in COVID-19. Deletions cut 3 bases from V and 4 bases from J, with 7 bases between. This CDR3 comprises 13 residues. The germline V gene encodes CDR1 SGHAT and CDR2 FQNNGV. Profiled with immunoSEQ multiplex PCR; TCRdb holds only in-frame clones, not every one. Here the sample spans some 130,000 clones, 85% being singletons. The gene calls are TRBV11-2 and TRBJ1-3, with D possibly TRBD1 on 5 matching bases. The sequenced sample consisted of peripheral blood. The source of this sequence is a man aged 80 or over with acute or convalescent COVID-19. The CDR3 loop is CASSFNRGNTIYF. The CDR3 DNA reads as TGTGCCAGCAGCTTTAACAGGGGAAACACCATATATTTT. The full variable domain, completed using reference TRBV11-2 and TRBJ1-3, is EAGVAQSPRYKIIEKRQSVAFWCNPISGHATLYWYQQILGQGPKLLIQFQNNGVVDDSQLPKDRFSAERLKGVDSTLKIQPAKLEDSAVYLCASSFNRGNTIYFGEGSWLTVV.